This T cell receptor (beta chain) was captured by sequencing in a study of blood T cells in healthy people across ages. The CDR3 extends over 19 amino acids. V was pared by 2 bases and J by 0 bases, with 14 bases of the junction left unmatched. CDR1 SGHVS and CDR2 FQNEAQ come from the germline V gene. This clonotype has only one observation. A second 7 to 11 cycle PCR used barcoded and J-beta primers. MiXCR was run by TCRdb on the 5' RACE reads, yielding one entry per CDR3 protein. Of around 900,000 distinct CDR3 sequences listed, roughly half are singletons. The source is a woman in her fifties or sixties in good health. The chain carries TRBV7-8 and TRBJ2-3, with 7 bases that match TRBD2. Source material: blood. CDR3 DNA sequence: TGTGCCAGCAGCTTAAGGGTTTCTAGCGGTGTAGCTAGCACAGATACGCAGTATTTT. Translated: CASSLRVSSGVASTDTQYF.